This TCR beta chain was recovered during a study of T-cell reconstitution after alpha-beta-depleted transplantation in children. The germline V gene encodes CDR1 MNHEY and CDR2 SMNVEV (reference sequence). The CDR3 contains 15 residues. V was pared by 2 bases and J by 6 bases, with 16 bases between. Unique molecular identifiers were used in preparing the TCRbeta library. TCRdb reprocessed the PCR reads with MiXCR, giving one entry per CDR3 protein. The data contain about 610,000 distinct CDR3 sequences, over 9.5% of them singletons. This chain uses TRBV27 with TRBJ1-1; D may be TRBD1 (5 bases). This clonotype was obtained from a human donor who donated a stem cell graft to a child with acute myeloid leukemia. The material was PBMCs from the stem cell graft donor, obtained from the stem cell graft. The CDR3 coding sequence is TGTGCCAGCAGTTTAATCATAGGGGCAGGCGCTGAAGCTTTCTTT. This codes for CASSLIIGAGAEAFF.